This paragraph covers one TCR beta chain sequence. The sample is drawn from a study of control samples from healthy donors and cancer patients. Using immunoSEQ multiplex PCR, the repertoire was profiled, and TCRdb retains in-frame clones only, with some absent. The table shows 130,000 or so clones, with about 90% occurring only once. The CDR3 spans 18 residues. Trimming took off 2 bases at V and 0 bases at J, with 16 bases between the two ends. Looked up from germline, CDR1 is SGHTA and CDR2 is FQGTGA. The source is a man younger than 35 in good health. The chain joins TRBV7-3 to TRBJ2-2; D call uncertain. Sequencing was performed on blood. The CDR3 region is CASSLRASGTANTGELFF. The CDR3 bases are TGTGCCAGCAGCTTACGGGCCAGTGGCACGGCGAACACCGGGGAGCTGTTTTTT.